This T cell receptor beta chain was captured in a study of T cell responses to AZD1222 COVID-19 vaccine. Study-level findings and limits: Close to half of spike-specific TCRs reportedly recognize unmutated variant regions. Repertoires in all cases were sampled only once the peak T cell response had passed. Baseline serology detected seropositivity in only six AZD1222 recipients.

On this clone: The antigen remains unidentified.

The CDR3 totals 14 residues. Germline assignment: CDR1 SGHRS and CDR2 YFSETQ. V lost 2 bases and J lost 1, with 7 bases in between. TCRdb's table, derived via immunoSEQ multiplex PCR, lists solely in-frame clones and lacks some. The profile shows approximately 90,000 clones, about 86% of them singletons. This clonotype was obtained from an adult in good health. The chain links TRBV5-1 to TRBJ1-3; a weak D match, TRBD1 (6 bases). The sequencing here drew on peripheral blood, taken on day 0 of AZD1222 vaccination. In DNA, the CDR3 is TGCGCCAGCAGCTTAGGACAGTCTGGAAACACCATATATTTT. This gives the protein CASSLGQSGNTIYF. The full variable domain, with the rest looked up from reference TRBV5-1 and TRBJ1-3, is KAGVTQTPRYLIKTRGQQVTLSCSPISGHRSVSWYQQTPGQGLQFLFEYFSETQRNKGNFPGRFSGRQFSNSRSEMNVSTLELGDSALYLCASSLGQSGNTIYFGEGSWLTVV.